These 13 T cell receptor beta chains share one sample of origin, sequenced in a study of glioma-infiltrating T cells. TCR alpha and beta CDR3 regions were amplified from RNA using iRepertoire nested multiplex PCR. TCRdb reanalysed the multiplex PCR reads using MiXCR and keeps one entry per CDR3 protein. This table has approximately 110,000 distinct CDR3 sequences, roughly 23% appearing once. The sequenced sample was glioma tissue, nonneoplastic brain tissue, or PBMCs (not recorded which). These receptors came from a human donor with low-grade glioma or glioblastoma, undergoing nonglioma brain surgery, or in good health (not recorded which).

This clonotype was recorded at least ten times. The rearrangement joins TRBV10-3 to TRBJ2-7, with 14 bases that match TRBD2. Germline-derived CDR1 and CDR2 are ENHRY and SYGVKD. This CDR3 region has 15 residues. J was trimmed by 3 bases and V by 4 bases; bases with no gene match: 2. CDR3 DNA sequence: TGTGCCATCAGTGCCGGGACTAGCGGGAGCTACGAGCAGTACTTC. This encodes CAISAGTSGSYEQYF.

There are many counts of this clonotype. The chain uses TRBV7-9 and TRBJ2-3; 14 nucleotides match TRBD2. Germline loops: CDR1 SEHNR, CDR2 FQNEAQ (reference sequence). V was pared by 7 bases and J by 9 bases, with 6 bases of the junction left unmatched. The CDR3 length is 14 residues. CDR3 amino acids: CASIAGLAGVTQYF. DNA for the CDR3: TGTGCCAGCATCGCGGGACTAGCGGGAGTCACGCAGTATTTT.

Note on this clonotype: A much larger clone sits a single nucleotide away, making a read error possible. This chain connects TRBV2 to TRBJ2-3; 7 positions agree with TRBD2. In germline, CDR1 is SNHLY, CDR2 FYNNEI. The V and J ends lost 5 bases and 2 bases, in that order; junction bases with no gene match: 10. The CDR3 has 16 residues. CDR3 sequence: CASSRTRGRITDTQYF. In nucleotides, the CDR3 is TGTGCCAGCAGTCGGACTAGAGGGAGGATCACAGATACGCAGTATTTT.

This clonotype was seen ten or more times. The chain has TRBV27 and TRBJ2-3, with a possible D match to TRBD1 (6 bases). The CDR3 loop spans 15 amino acids. From germline, CDR1 is MNHEY and CDR2 SMNVEV (reference sequence). Trimming removed 3 bases at V and 4 bases at J, with 14 bases between. The chain's CDR3 is CASSFSGRGSDTQYF. The CDR3 region has the DNA TGTGCCAGCAGTTTTAGTGGCAGGGGTTCAGATACGCAGTATTTT.

This clonotype occurred many times. J is TRBJ1-1 and V is TRBV27; D gene ambiguous. V lost 3 bases, J lost 0 bases, and 5 bases lay in between. This CDR3 spans 13 amino acids. CDR1 and CDR2 from the germline V gene are MNHEY and SMNVEV (reference sequence). This CDR3 is CASSFMVNTEAFF. DNA of the CDR3: TGTGCCAGCAGTTTCATGGTGAACACTGAAGCTTTCTTT.

This clonotype was found many times. CDR3 sequence reads: CASSLGLARTDTQYF. CDR3 coding DNA: TGCGCCAGCAGCCTGGGACTAGCGAGGACAGATACGCAGTATTTT. The chain combines TRBV4-1 with TRBJ2-3, with 10 bases fitting TRBD2. Trimming cost V 4 bases and J 3 bases; bases outside gene matches: 4. This CDR3 spans 15 amino acids. The germline CDR1 and CDR2 sequences are MGHRA and YSYEKL.

This clonotype was found once. This may be a read error: a much more frequent sequence differs by one nucleotide. The conserved phenylalanine or tryptophan normally closing the CDR3 is absent here, so this likely arose from a read error. J is TRBJ2-1 and V is TRBV18; 9 bases align to TRBD2. After removal of 1 base from V and 6 bases from J, the junction contained 10 bases not matched to a gene. Per germline, CDR1 KGHSH and CDR2 LQKENI. This CDR3 is built from 17 residues. The CDR3 sequence: CASSPRVFAGGSNEQFL. The DNA for the CDR3 is TGTGCCAGCTCACCACGGGTTTTCGCGGGAGGGTCCAATGAGCAGTTCCTC.

The sample holds many counts of this clonotype. This rearrangement joins TRBV7-2 to TRBJ1-2; TRBD1 aligns across 9 bases. The CDR3 consists of 14 residues. V lost 5 bases and J lost 6; bases outside the gene matches: 7. From germline, CDR1 is SGHTA and CDR2 FQGNSA. The CDR3 region is CASSPTGGPNGYTF. CDR3 DNA: TGTGCCAGCAGCCCGACAGGGGGTCCTAATGGCTACACCTTC.

This clonotype was seen ten or more times. V gene TRBV7-2 combines with J gene TRBJ2-7; 10 bases are a match to TRBD2. CDR1 SGHTA and CDR2 FQGNSA come from the germline V gene. This CDR3 region has 16 residues. The J segment lost 2 bases and the V segment lost 3 bases, leaving 7 bases of the junction unmatched. The CDR3 bases are TGTGCCAGCAGCTTGTTGGCGCTAGCGGGAGCCTACGAGCAGTACTTC. It yields the protein CASSLLALAGAYEQYF. The variable domain in full, with the rest retrieved from reference TRBV7-2 and TRBJ2-7, is GAGVSQSPSNKVTEKGKDVELRCDPISGHTALYWYRQSLGQGLEFLIYFQGNSAPDKSGLPSDRFSAERTGGSVSTLTIQRTQQEDSAVYLCASSLLALAGAYEQYFGPGTRLTVT.

This clonotype has only a few counts. V is TRBV5-1 and J is TRBJ2-2, with TRBD2 matching 10 bases. CDR3 length: 16 amino acids. Trimming cost V 2 bases and J 4 bases; bases outside gene matches: 5. CDR1 is SGHRS, CDR2 YFSETQ, per germline. CDR3 region: CASSFTSGNPTGELFF. As DNA, the CDR3 is TGCGCCAGCAGCTTTACTAGCGGGAATCCCACCGGGGAGCTGTTTTTT.

This clonotype was detected many times. The chain recombines TRBV6-2 or TRBV6-3 with TRBJ1-4; D may be TRBD1 (5 bases). The CDR3 consists of 15 residues. Germline V gives CDR1 MNHEY, CDR2 SVGEGT. V dropped 2 bases and J dropped 8 bases, with 15 bases sitting between them. CDR3 in amino acids: CASSYGTSLIEKLFF. CDR3 DNA: TGTGCCAGCAGTTACGGGACGTCTTTAATCGAAAAACTGTTTTTT.

There are many counts of this clonotype. The CDR3 DNA follows: TGTGCCAGCAGCCATTTGCCGGAAACTGAAGCTTTCTTT. Translation: CASSHLPETEAFF. The V gene is TRBV3-1, the J gene TRBJ1-1; D is undetermined. The CDR3 contains 13 residues. Looked up from germline, CDR1 is LGHDT and CDR2 is YNNKEL (reference sequence). V gave up 3 bases and J gave up 5 bases, with 10 bases separating them.

This clonotype has more than one count but fewer than ten. The J gene is TRBJ2-3, the V gene TRBV5-6; no clear D gene. With 2 bases removed from V and 0 bases from J, the gap between germline ends came to 7 bases. Per germline, CDR1 SGHDT and CDR2 YYEEEE. The CDR3 consists of 14 residues. CDR3 residues: CASSFDLSTDTQYF. DNA for the CDR3: TGTGCCAGCAGCTTCGACCTTAGCACAGATACGCAGTATTTT.